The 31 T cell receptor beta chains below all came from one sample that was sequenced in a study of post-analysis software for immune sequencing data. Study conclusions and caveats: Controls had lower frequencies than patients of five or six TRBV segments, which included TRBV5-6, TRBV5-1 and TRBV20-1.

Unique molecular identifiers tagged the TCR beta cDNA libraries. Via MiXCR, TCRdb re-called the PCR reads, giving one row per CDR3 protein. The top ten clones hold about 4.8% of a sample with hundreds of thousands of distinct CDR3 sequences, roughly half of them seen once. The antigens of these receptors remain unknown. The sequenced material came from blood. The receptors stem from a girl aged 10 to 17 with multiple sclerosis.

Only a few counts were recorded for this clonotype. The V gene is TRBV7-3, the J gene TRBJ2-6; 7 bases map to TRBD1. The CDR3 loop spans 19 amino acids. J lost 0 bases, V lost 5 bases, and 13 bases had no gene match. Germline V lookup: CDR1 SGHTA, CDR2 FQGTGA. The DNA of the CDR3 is TGTGCCAGCAGCCCCATAGACAGGGCAGTAGGCTCTGGGGCCAACGTCCTGACTTTC. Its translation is CASSPIDRAVGSGANVLTF.

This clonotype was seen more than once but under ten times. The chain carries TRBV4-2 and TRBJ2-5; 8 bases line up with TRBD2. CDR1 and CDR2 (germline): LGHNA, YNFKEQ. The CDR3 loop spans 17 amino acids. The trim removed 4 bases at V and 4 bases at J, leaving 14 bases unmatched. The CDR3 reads CASSPYLSAGEGETQYF. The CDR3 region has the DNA TGTGCCAGCAGCCCCTACCTATCAGCGGGAGAAGGAGAGACCCAGTACTTC.

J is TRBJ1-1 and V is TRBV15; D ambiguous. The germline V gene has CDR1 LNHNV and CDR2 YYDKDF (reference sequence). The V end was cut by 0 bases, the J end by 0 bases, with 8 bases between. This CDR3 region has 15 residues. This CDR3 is CATSRDGRLNTEAFF. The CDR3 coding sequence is TGTGCCACCAGCAGAGATGGGAGGTTGAACACTGAAGCTTTCTTT.

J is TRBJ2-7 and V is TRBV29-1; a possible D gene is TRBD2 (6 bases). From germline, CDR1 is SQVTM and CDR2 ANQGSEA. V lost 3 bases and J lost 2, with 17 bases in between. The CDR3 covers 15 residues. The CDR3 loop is CSVELGGRSTYEQYF. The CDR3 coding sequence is TGCAGCGTTGAGTTGGGGGGACGGTCGACCTACGAGCAGTACTTC.

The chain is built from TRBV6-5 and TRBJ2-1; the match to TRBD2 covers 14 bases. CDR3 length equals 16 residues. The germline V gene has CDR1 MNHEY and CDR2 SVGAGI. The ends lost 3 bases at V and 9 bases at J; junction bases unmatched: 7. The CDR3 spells CASSYSWGLAGVEQFF. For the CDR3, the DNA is TGTGCCAGCAGTTATTCGTGGGGACTAGCGGGAGTTGAGCAGTTCTTC.

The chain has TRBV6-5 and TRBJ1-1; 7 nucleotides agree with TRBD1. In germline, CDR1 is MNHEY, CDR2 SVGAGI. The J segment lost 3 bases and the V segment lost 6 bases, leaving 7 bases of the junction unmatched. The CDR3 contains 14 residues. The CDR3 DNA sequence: TGTGCCAGCAGCCGACAGGGTGGGCACACTGAAGCTTTCTTT. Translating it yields CASSRQGGHTEAFF.

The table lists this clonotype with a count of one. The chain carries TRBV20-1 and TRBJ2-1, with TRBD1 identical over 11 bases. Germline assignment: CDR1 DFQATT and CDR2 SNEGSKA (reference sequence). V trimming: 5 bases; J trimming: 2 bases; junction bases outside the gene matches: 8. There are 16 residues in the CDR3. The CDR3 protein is CSAFRTGGITYNEQFF. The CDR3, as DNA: TGCAGTGCTTTTCGGACAGGGGGCATCACCTACAATGAGCAGTTCTTC.

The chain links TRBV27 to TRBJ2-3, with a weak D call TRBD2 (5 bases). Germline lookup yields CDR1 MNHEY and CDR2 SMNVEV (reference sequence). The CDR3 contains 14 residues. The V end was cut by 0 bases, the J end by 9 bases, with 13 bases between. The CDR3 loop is CASSLSWTPGTQYF. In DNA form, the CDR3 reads TGTGCCAGCAGTTTATCCTGGACTCCAGGAACGCAGTATTTT.

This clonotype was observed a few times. In DNA, the CDR3 is TGTGCCAGCAGCTCCCCCACGGAGACAGATACGCAGTATTTT. It is translated as CASSSPTETDTQYF. The gene calls are TRBV7-9 and TRBJ2-3; D is unclear. V shed 4 bases and J shed 3 bases, with 11 bases lying between them. The length of the CDR3 is 14 residues. Germline CDR1 is SEHNR and CDR2 is FQNEAQ (reference sequence).

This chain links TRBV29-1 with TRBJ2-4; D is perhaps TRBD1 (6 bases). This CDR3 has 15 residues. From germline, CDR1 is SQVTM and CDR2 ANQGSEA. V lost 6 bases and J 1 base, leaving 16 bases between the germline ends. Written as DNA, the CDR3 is TGCAGCGTGGGGGCCGGCGTTGGGGCCAAAAACATTCAGTACTTC. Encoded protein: CSVGAGVGAKNIQYF.

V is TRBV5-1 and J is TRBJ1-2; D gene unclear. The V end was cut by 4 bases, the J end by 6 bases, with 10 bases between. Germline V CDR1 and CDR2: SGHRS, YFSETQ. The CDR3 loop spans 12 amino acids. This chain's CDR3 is CASSTDSNGYTF. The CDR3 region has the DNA TGCGCCAGCAGCACGGACTCGAATGGCTACACCTTC.

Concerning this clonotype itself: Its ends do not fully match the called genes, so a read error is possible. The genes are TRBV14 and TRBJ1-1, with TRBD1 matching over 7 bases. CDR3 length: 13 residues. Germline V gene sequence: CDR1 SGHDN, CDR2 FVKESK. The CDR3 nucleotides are TGTGTCAGCAGCCCCCAACAGGGGACTGAAGCTTTCTTT. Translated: CVSSPQQGTEAFF.

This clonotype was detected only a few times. CDR3 residues: CASSVRNRVHEQYF. In DNA, the CDR3 is TGTGCCAGCAGTGTCCGGAACAGGGTCCACGAGCAGTACTTC. The chain combines TRBV27 with TRBJ2-4, with a possible D match to TRBD1 (6 bases). The J call may be in error: the DNA end matches TRBJ2-7 better. Germline values: CDR1 MNHEY, CDR2 SMNVEV (reference sequence). The CDR3 spans 14 residues.

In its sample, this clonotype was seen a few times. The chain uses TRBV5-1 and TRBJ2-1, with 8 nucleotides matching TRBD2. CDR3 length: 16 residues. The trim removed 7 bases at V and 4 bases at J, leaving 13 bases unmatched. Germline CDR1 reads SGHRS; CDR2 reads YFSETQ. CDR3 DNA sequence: TGCGCCAGCGGCCACCGTGAGGCGGGAGGTTACAATGAGCAGTTCTTC. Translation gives CASGHREAGGYNEQFF.

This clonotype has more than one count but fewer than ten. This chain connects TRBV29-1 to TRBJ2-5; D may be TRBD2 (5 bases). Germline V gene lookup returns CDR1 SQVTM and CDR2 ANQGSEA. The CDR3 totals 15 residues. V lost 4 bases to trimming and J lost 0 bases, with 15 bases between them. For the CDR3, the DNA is TGCAGCGTTGGTAAGATCGGGGTCTACCAAGAGACCCAGTACTTC. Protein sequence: CSVGKIGVYQETQYF.

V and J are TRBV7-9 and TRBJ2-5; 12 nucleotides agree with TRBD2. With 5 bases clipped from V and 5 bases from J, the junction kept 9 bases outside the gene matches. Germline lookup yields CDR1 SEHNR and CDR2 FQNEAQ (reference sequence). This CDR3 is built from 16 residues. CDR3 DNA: TGTGCCAGCAGCCTCGGACTAGCGGGGCAGGGGGAGACCCAGTACTTC. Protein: CASSLGLAGQGETQYF.

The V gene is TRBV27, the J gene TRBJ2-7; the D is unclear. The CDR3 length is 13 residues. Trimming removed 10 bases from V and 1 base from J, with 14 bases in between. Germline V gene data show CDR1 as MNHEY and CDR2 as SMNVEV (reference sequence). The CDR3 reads CAIPLPRSYEQYF. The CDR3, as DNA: TGTGCCATTCCCCTCCCCAGATCCTACGAGCAGTACTTC.

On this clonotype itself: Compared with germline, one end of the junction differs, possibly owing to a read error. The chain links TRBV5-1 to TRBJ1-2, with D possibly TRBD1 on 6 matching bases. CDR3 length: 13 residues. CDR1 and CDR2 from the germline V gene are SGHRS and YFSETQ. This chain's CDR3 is CAGSLVAGAGYTF. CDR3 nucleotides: TGCGCCGGCAGCTTGGTTGCAGGGGCTGGCTACACCTTC. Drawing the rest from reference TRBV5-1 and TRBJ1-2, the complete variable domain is KAGVTQTPRYLIKTRGQQVTLSCSPISGHRSVSWYQQTPGQGLQFLFEYFSETQRNKGNFPGRFSGRQFSNSRSEMNVSTLELGDSALYLCAGSLVAGAGYTFGSGTRLTVV.

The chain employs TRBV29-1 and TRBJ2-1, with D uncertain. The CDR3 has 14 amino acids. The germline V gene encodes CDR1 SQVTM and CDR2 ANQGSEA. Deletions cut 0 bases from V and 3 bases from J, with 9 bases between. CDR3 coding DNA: TGCAGCGTTGAAGATCGGCGGAGCTACAATGAGCAGTTCTTC. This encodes CSVEDRRSYNEQFF.

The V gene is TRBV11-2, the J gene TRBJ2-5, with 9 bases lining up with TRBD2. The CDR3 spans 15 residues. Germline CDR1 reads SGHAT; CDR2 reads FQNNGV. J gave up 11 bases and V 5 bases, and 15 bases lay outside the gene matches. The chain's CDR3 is CASSALAGLSYKQYF. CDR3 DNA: TGTGCCAGCAGCGCCCTAGCGGGACTATCCTACAAGCAGTACTTC.

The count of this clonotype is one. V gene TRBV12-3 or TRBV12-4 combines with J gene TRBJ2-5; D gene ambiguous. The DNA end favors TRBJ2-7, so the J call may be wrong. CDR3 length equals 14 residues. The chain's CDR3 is CASSFCDLGYEQYF. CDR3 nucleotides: TGTGCCAGCAGTTTTTGTGATTTAGGCTACGAGCAGTACTTC.

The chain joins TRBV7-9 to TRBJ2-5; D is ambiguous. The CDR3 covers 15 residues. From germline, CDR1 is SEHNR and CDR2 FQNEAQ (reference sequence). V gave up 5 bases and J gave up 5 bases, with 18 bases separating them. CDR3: CASSPSRGRRETQYF. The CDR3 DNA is TGTGCCAGCAGCCCCTCGCGAGGACGGCGGGAGACCCAGTACTTC. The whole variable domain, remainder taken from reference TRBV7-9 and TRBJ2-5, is DTGVSQNPRHKITKRGQNVTFRCDPISEHNRLYWYRQTLGQGPEFLTYFQNEAQLEKSRLLSDRFSAERPKGSFSTLEIQRTEQGDSAMYLCASSPSRGRRETQYFGPGTRLLVL.

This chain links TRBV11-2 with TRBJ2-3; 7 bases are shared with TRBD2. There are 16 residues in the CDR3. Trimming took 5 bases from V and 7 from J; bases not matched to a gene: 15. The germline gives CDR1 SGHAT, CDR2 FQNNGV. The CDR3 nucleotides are TGTGCCAGCAGCGACACCTGGGGGGGGGACCCCTATACGCAGTATTTT. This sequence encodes CASSDTWGGDPYTQYF. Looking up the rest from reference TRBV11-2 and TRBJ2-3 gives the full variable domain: EAGVAQSPRYKIIEKRQSVAFWCNPISGHATLYWYQQILGQGPKLLIQFQNNGVVDDSQLPKDRFSAERLKGVDSTLKIQPAKLEDSAVYLCASSDTWGGDPYTQYFGPGTRLTVL.

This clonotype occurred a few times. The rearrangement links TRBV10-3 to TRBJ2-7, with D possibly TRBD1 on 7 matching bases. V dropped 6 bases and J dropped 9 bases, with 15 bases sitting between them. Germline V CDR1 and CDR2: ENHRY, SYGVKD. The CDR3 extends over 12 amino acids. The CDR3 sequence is CAIREGQRRQYF. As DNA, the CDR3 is TGTGCCATCAGGGAGGGACAGCGGCGGCAGTACTTC.

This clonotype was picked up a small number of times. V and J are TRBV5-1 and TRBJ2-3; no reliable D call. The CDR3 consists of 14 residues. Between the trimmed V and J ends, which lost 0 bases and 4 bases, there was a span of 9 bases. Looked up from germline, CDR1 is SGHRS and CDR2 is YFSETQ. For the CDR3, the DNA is TGCGCCAGCAGCTTGGACACACCCCCAGATACGCAGTATTTT. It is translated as CASSLDTPPDTQYF.

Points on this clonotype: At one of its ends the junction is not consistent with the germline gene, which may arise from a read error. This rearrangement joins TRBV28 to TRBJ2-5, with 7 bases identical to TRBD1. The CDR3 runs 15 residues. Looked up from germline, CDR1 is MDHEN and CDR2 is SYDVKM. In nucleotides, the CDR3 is TGTGCCAGCAGCCCGTCCGTGACAGGGCAAGAGACCCGGTACTTC. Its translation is CASSPSVTGQETRYF.

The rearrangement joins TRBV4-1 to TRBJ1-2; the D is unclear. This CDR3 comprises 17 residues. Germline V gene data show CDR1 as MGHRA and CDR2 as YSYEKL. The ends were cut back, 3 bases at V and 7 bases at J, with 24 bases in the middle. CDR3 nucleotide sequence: TGCGCCAGCAGCCAGACACCGCTGGAGGGTACCACGGGTGGCTACACCTTC. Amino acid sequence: CASSQTPLEGTTGGYTF.

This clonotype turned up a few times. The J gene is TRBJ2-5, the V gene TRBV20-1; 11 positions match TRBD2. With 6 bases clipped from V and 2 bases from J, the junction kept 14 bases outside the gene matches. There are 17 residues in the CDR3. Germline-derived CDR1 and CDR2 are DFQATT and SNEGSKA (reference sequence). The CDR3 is CSAISAPSGGRQETQYF. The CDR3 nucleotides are TGCAGTGCCATCTCCGCCCCTAGCGGGGGGCGACAAGAGACCCAGTACTTC.

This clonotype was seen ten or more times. The CDR3 loop reads CSAGRDRGYEQYF. The CDR3 nucleotides are TGCAGCGCCGGCCGGGACAGGGGGTACGAGCAGTACTTC. The chain links TRBV29-1 to TRBJ2-7, with 11 bases identical to TRBD1. Germline CDR1 is SQVTM and CDR2 is ANQGSEA. The CDR3 loop spans 13 amino acids. V lost 7 bases, J lost 4 bases, and 6 bases stayed unmatched.

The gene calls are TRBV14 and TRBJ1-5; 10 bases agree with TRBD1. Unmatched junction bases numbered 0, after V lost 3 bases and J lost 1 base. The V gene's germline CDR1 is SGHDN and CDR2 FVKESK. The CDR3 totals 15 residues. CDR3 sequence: CASSQGQGSNQPQHF. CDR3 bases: TGTGCCAGCAGCCAGGGACAGGGGAGCAATCAGCCCCAGCATTTT.

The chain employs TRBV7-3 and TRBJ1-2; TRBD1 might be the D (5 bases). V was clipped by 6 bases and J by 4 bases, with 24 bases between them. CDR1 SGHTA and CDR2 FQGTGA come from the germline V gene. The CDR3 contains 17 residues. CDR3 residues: CASSPIPQTDLGYGYTF. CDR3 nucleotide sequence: TGTGCCAGCAGTCCTATACCCCAGACAGACCTGGGCTATGGCTACACCTTC.